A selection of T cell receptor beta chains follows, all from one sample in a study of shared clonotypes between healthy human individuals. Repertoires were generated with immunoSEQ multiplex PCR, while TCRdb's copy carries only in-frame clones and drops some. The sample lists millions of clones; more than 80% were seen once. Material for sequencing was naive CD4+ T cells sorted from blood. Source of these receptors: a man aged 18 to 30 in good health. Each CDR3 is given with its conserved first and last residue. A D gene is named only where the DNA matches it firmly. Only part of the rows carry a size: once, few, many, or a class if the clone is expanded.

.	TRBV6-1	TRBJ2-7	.	CASSEVMTYEQYF	TGTGCCAGCAGTGAAGTAATGACCTACGAGCAGTACTTC
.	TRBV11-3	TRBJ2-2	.	CASSLGGLNTGELFF	TGTGCCAGCAGCTTAGGAGGCTTGAACACCGGGGAGCTGTTTTTT
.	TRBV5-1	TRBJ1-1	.	CASSRYGGRTEAFF	TGCGCCAGCAGCCGATACGGAGGGAGGACTGAAGCTTTCTTT
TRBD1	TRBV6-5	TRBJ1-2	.	CASSSGQGDGYTF	TGTGCCAGCAGCTCGGGACAGGGGGACGGCTACACCTTC
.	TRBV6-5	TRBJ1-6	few	CASHRGTYNSPLHF	TGTGCCAGCCATCGGGGGACCTATAATTCACCCCTCCACTTT
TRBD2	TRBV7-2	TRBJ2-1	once	CASSLGTPSGNLYNEQFF	TGTGCCAGCAGCTTAGGAACCCCTAGCGGAAATCTCTACAATGAGCAGTTCTTC
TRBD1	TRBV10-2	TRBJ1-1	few	CASTSQGGTEAFF	TGCGCCAGCACGTCACAGGGGGGCACTGAAGCTTTCTTT
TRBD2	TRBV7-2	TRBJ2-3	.	CASSLVISLAGENTDTQYF	TGTGCCAGCAGCTTAGTAATTAGCCTAGCGGGAGAGAACACAGATACGCAGTATTTT
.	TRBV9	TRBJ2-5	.	CASRPSGQETQYF	TGTGCCAGCAGACCGAGCGGACAAGAGACCCAGTACTTC
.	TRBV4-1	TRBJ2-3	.	CASSQEGVATDTQYF	TGCGCCAGCAGCCAAGAAGGGGTGGCCACAGATACGCAGTATTTT
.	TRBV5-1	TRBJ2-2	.	CASREGPSTAGELFF	TGCGCCAGCAGAGAGGGACCATCGACCGCCGGGGAGCTGTTTTTT
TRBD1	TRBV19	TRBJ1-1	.	CASSNQGVRTEAFF	TGTGCCAGTAGTAACCAGGGGGTCAGGACTGAAGCTTTCTTT
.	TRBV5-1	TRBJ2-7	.	CASSAGGYEQYF	TGCGCCAGCAGCGCCGGGGGCTACGAGCAGTACTTC
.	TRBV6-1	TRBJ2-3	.	CASSLNTGADTQYF	TGTGCCAGCAGTTTGAACACGGGGGCAGATACGCAGTATTTT
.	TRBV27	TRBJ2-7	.	CASSLGQGLSYEQYF	TGTGCCAGCAGTTTAGGTCAGGGCCTTTCCTACGAGCAGTACTTC
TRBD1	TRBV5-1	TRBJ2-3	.	CASSLEPGQGGDTQYF	TGCGCCAGCAGCTTGGAACCGGGACAGGGAGGAGATACGCAGTATTTT
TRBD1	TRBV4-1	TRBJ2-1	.	CASSRGTTGLRGEQFF	TGCGCCAGCAGCCGAGGGACGACAGGGTTAAGAGGTGAGCAGTTCTTC
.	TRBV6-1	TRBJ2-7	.	CASSERQNGEQYF	TGTGCCAGCAGTGAGAGACAGAACGGCGAGCAGTACTTC
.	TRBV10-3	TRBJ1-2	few	CAISESWEPYGYTF	TGTGCCATCAGTGAGTCGTGGGAGCCCTATGGCTACACCTTC
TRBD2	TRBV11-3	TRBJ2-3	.	CASSKGTSGGAGTDTQYF	TGTGCCAGCAGCAAAGGGACTAGCGGGGGGGCGGGCACAGATACGCAGTATTTT
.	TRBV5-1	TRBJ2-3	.	CASSLAPLEADTQYF	TGCGCCAGCAGCTTGGCCCCTCTAGAAGCAGATACGCAGTATTTT
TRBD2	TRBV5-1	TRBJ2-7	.	CASSSSTSGAPEQYF	TGCGCCAGCAGCTCCAGCACTAGCGGAGCCCCCGAGCAGTACTTC
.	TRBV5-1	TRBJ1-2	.	CASSLSDTNYGYTF	TGCGCCAGCAGTCTTAGTGATACTAACTATGGCTACACCTTC
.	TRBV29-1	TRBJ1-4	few	CSVGTVEKLFF	TGCAGCGTTGGTACGGTCGAAAAACTGTTTTTT
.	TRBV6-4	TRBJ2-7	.	CASSDEQGSYEQYF	TGTGCCAGCAGTGACGAGCAGGGGTCGTACGAGCAGTACTTC
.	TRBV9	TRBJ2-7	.	CASSVNPSSYEQYF	TGTGCCAGCAGCGTAAACCCCTCATCCTACGAGCAGTACTTC
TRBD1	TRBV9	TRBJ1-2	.	CASSYVTGGGYTF	TGTGCCAGCAGCTATGTAACAGGGGGTGGCTACACCTTC
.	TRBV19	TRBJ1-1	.	CASSIGSRVGTEAFF	TGTGCCAGTAGTATAGGGAGCAGGGTGGGTACTGAAGCTTTCTTT